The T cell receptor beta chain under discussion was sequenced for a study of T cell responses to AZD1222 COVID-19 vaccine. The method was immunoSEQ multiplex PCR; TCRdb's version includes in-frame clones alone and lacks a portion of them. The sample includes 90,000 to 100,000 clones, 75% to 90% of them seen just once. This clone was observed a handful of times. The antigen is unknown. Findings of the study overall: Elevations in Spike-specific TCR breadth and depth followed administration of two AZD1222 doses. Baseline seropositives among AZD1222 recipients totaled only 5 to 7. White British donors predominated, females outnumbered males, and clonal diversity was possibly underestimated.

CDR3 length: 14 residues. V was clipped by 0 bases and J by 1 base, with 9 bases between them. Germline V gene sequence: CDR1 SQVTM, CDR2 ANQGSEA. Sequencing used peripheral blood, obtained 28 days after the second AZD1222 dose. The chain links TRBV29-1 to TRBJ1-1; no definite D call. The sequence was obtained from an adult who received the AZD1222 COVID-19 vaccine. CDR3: CSVEDSWSNTEAFF. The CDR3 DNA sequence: TGCAGCGTTGAAGATTCGTGGTCGAACACTGAAGCTTTCTTT.